The 27 T cell receptor beta chains presented below share a single source sample, sequenced in a study of CD8 T cells in ankylosing spondylitis. General study findings and limits: About 8 highly homologous variants made up a TCR beta motif that seemed to typify ankylosing spondylitis blood.

TCRdb processed the 5' RACE reads anew with MiXCR; each CDR3 protein has one entry. The repertoire holds almost 400,000 distinct CDR3 sequences, with about a fifth as singletons. These TCRs' antigens remain unknown. The sequencing input was blood, either unsorted or a sorted T cell fraction (not recorded which). All receptors derive from a male donor with ankylosing spondylitis.

This clonotype was found many times. The genes are TRBV28 and TRBJ1-5, with TRBD1 as a possible D gene (6 bases). V was shortened by 5 bases and J by 6 bases, with 20 bases between the two germline ends. The germline V gene has CDR1 MDHEN and CDR2 SYDVKM. The CDR3 sequence is 16 residues long. CDR3 sequence (DNA): TGTGCCAGCAGTCAGGATAGGGGCCCCAGGGGTCAGCCCCAGCATTTT. Translated: CASSQDRGPRGQPQHF.

This clonotype was counted at least ten times. The chain carries TRBV10-3 and TRBJ1-2, with D tentatively TRBD1 (5 bases). V was clipped by 8 bases and J by 1 base, with 5 bases between them. Germline CDR1 ENHRY, CDR2 SYGVKD. This CDR3 comprises 11 residues. CDR3 amino acids: CAIDSNYGYTF. The CDR3 DNA follows: TGTGCCATCGACAGTAACTATGGCTACACCTTC.

The chain uses TRBV10-3 and TRBJ2-1; 8 bases are a match to TRBD1. The CDR3 totals 14 residues. The trim removed 6 bases at V and 6 bases at J, leaving 7 bases unmatched. Germline lookup yields CDR1 ENHRY and CDR2 SYGVKD. DNA of the CDR3: TGTGCCATCAGCGAAGCGACAGGGGTCAATGAGCAGTTCTTC. It is translated as CAISEATGVNEQFF.

The chain employs TRBV3-1 and TRBJ2-1; 7 bases match TRBD1. CDR1 is LGHDT, CDR2 YNNKEL, per germline (reference sequence). This CDR3 comprises 15 residues. V gave up 0 bases and J gave up 9 bases; unmatched junction bases: 8. The CDR3 DNA follows: TGTGCCAGCAGCCAAGACTTTGTTAGGGGGCCTGAGCAGTTCTTC. It codes for CASSQDFVRGPEQFF.

This clonotype came up a few times. The rearrangement links TRBV6-1 to TRBJ2-1, with 7 positions matching TRBD2. The CDR3 sequence is 16 residues long. J was trimmed by 6 bases and V by 5 bases; bases with no gene match: 13. Germline CDR1 reads MNHNS; CDR2 reads SASEGT. The chain's CDR3 is CASSKIRGVSFNEQFF. CDR3 bases: TGTGCCAGCAGTAAAATACGGGGGGTCTCTTTCAATGAGCAGTTCTTC.

This clonotype was detected a few times. The J gene is TRBJ2-7, the V gene TRBV6-2 or TRBV6-3, with TRBD2 matching 8 bases. This CDR3 region has 15 residues. The V and J ends lost 5 bases and 4 bases, in that order; junction bases with no gene match: 10. Germline V gene data show CDR1 as MNHEY and CDR2 as SVGEGT. In DNA, the CDR3 is TGTGCCAGCAGTCGTCCGGGACTAGGACCTTACGAGCAGTACTTC. It specifies CASSRPGLGPYEQYF.

There are a few counts of this clonotype. The CDR3 DNA sequence: TGCAGTGCTAGAGATGGGGATCAGCCCCAGCATTTT. Amino acids: CSARDGDQPQHF. This chain links TRBV20-1 with TRBJ1-5; D remains ambiguous. This CDR3 has 12 amino acids. From germline, CDR1 is DFQATT and CDR2 SNEGSKA (reference sequence). The germline V and J ends were trimmed by 0 bases and 5 bases, with 5 bases remaining between them.

To note about this clonotype: The junction does not match germline at one end; this may be a read error. The chain employs TRBV7-3 and TRBJ1-5; no firm D call. The germline gives CDR1 SGHTA, CDR2 FQGTGA. CDR3 size: 13 residues. Here the CDR3 reads CASSLTTGQPQHF. CDR3 nucleotide sequence: TGTGCCAGCAGCCTAACGACGGGGCAGCCCCAGCATTTT. The variable domain in full, completed from reference TRBV7-3 and TRBJ1-5, reads GAGVSQTPSNKVTEKGKYVELRCDPISGHTALYWYRQSLGQGPEFLIYFQGTGAADDSGLPNDRFFAVRPEGSVSTLKIQRTERGDSAVYLCASSLTTGQPQHFGDGTRLSIL.

There are a few counts of this clonotype. The J gene is TRBJ1-2, the V gene TRBV18; D is perhaps TRBD1 (6 bases). The V end was cut by 5 bases, the J end by 1 base, with 14 bases between. There are 15 residues in the CDR3. From germline, CDR1 is KGHSH and CDR2 LQKENI. The CDR3 protein is CASSSGQPFNYGYTF. The CDR3 coding sequence is TGTGCCAGCTCATCCGGACAGCCATTTAACTATGGCTACACCTTC. The variable domain in full, completed from reference TRBV18 and TRBJ1-2, reads NAGVMQNPRHLVRRRGQEARLRCSPMKGHSHVYWYRQLPEEGLKFMVYLQKENIIDESGMPKERFSAEFPKEGPSILRIQQVVRGDSAAYFCASSSGQPFNYGYTFGSGTRLTVV.

CDR3 nucleotides: TGCGCCAGCAGCTTGATCGGAGTAGGAGCGGGAGGGTCCGGGGAGCTGTTTTTT. Amino acids: CASSLIGVGAGGSGELFF. The chain couples TRBV5-1 to TRBJ2-2; 10 nucleotides match TRBD2. Per the germline V gene, CDR1 is SGHRS and CDR2 is YFSETQ. The CDR3 totals 18 residues. Trimming at V came to 1 base and at J to 6 bases, leaving 12 bases not matched to a gene.

V is TRBV12-3 or TRBV12-4 and J is TRBJ1-2; 7 positions match TRBD1. The CDR3 spans 14 residues. The trim removed 0 bases at V and 8 bases at J, leaving 6 bases unmatched. The CDR3 nucleotides read TGTGCCAGCAGTTTAGCAGGGCCAGGGGGGGGCTACACCTTC. Its translation: CASSLAGPGGGYTF.

The chain combines TRBV29-1 with TRBJ1-5; 7 bases agree with TRBD1. Germline V gene data show CDR1 as SQVTM and CDR2 as ANQGSEA. V dropped 6 bases and J dropped 4; count of bases not matched to a gene: 9. This CDR3 spans 14 amino acids. The CDR3 DNA reads as TGCAGCGTGGCCCCAGGGGGAAAAAATCAGCCCCAGCATTTT. Translated: CSVAPGGKNQPQHF.

V gene TRBV14 combines with J gene TRBJ2-1, with 7 bases that match TRBD2. V trimming: 2 bases; J trimming: 8 bases; junction bases outside the gene matches: 3. The CDR3 has 13 amino acids. Germline assignment: CDR1 SGHDN and CDR2 FVKESK. In nucleotides, the CDR3 is TGTGCCAGCAGCCAACGACTAGCTGATGAGCAGTTCTTC. The encoded protein is CASSQRLADEQFF.

This clonotype was observed at least ten times. The J gene is TRBJ2-2, the V gene TRBV11-2; perhaps TRBD2 as D (6 bases). The CDR3 consists of 15 residues. V was pared by 5 bases and J by 0 bases, with 10 bases between. Per germline, CDR1 SGHAT and CDR2 FQNNGV. The CDR3 DNA follows: TGTGCCAGCAGCCTCCGGGGGACGAACACCGGGGAGCTGTTTTTT. Protein sequence: CASSLRGTNTGELFF.

The rearrangement links TRBV6-2 or TRBV6-3 to TRBJ2-1, with 10 bases aligning to TRBD2. The germline V gene has CDR1 MNHEY and CDR2 SVGEGT. The junction had 8 bases not matched to a gene; V was cut back by 5 bases and J by 4 bases. The CDR3 is made up of 16 amino acids. This CDR3 reads CASSVPLAGAYNEQFF. Here the CDR3 DNA reads TGTGCCAGCAGTGTCCCCCTAGCGGGAGCTTACAATGAGCAGTTCTTC.

At least ten counts were recorded for this clonotype. The J gene is TRBJ2-1, the V gene TRBV12-3 or TRBV12-4; D is unclear. This CDR3 is built from 12 residues. Trimming left V 2 bases short and J 7 bases short, with 6 bases between. For the CDR3, the DNA is TGTGCCAGCAGTTTATGGGGAAATGAGCAGTTCTTC. This codes for CASSLWGNEQFF.

In its sample, this clonotype was seen a few times. The chain carries TRBV30 and TRBJ2-3; tentatively, D is TRBD1 or TRBD2 (5 bases each). This CDR3 has 16 residues. V lost 0 bases and J lost 2, with 15 bases in between. CDR1 is GTSNPN and CDR2 is SVGIG in the germline V gene (reference sequence). This CDR3 is CAWSVQERIFTDTQYF. Here the CDR3 DNA reads TGTGCCTGGAGTGTACAGGAGCGGATATTCACAGATACGCAGTATTTT.

This clonotype appeared a few times. The V and J genes are TRBV2 and TRBJ1-6, with TRBD1 matching 8 bases. V lost 3 bases and J lost 7; bases outside the gene matches: 2. This CDR3 is 14 amino acids long. Germline-derived CDR1 and CDR2 are SNHLY and FYNNEI. The CDR3 nucleotides are TGTGCCAGCAGTGACCGGGACAGGAATTCACCCCTCCACTTT. Its protein is CASSDRDRNSPLHF.

This clonotype was counted between two and nine times. J is TRBJ2-3 and V is TRBV9; 9 positions match TRBD1. The CDR3 sequence is 14 residues long. The trim removed 4 bases at V and 5 bases at J, leaving 5 bases unmatched. Germline V gene sequence: CDR1 SGDLS, CDR2 YYNGEE. The CDR3 DNA follows: TGTGCCAGCAGCCCCCGACAGGGGGTAGATACGCAGTATTTT. Amino acids: CASSPRQGVDTQYF.

This clonotype has more than one count but fewer than ten. The chain combines TRBV18 with TRBJ2-3; maybe TRBD1 (5 bases). Germline CDR1 is KGHSH and CDR2 is LQKENI. The V end was cut by 5 bases, the J end by 6 bases, with 12 bases between. The CDR3 length is 13 residues. The CDR3 reads CASSRIAGDTQYF. CDR3 DNA: TGTGCCAGCTCAAGAATAGCAGGGGATACGCAGTATTTT.

This clonotype was seen many times. This rearrangement joins TRBV7-9 to TRBJ2-3; D call uncertain. Germline-derived CDR1 and CDR2 are SEHNR and FQNEAQ (reference sequence). The CDR3 is made up of 13 amino acids. Trimming cost V 5 bases and J 0 bases, with 6 bases left between them. In nucleotides, the CDR3 is TGTGCCAGCAGCCGAATGAGCACAGATACGCAGTATTTT. This encodes CASSRMSTDTQYF.

This chain connects TRBV12-3 or TRBV12-4 to TRBJ2-1; no firm D call. V gave up 2 bases and J gave up 9 bases, with 20 bases separating them. This CDR3 region has 16 residues. CDR3 amino acids: CASSLSFLSPKIEQFF. The CDR3 DNA sequence: TGTGCCAGCAGTTTATCGTTCCTATCGCCGAAAATTGAGCAGTTCTTC.

This clonotype was recorded a few times. V usage is TRBV18 and J usage is TRBJ2-7; perhaps D is TRBD1 or TRBD2 (5 bases each). This CDR3 spans 14 amino acids. Trimming took off 3 bases at V and 5 bases at J, with 14 bases between the two ends. Germline V gene data show CDR1 as KGHSH and CDR2 as LQKENI. The CDR3 DNA is TGTGCCAGCTCACCTACCGTTGGGGACCACGAGCAGTACTTC. This gives the protein CASSPTVGDHEQYF.

The table lists this clonotype with a few counts. Written as DNA, the CDR3 is TGTGCCAGCAGCCAATTGGAGGGGACCGGCGCAGATACGCAGTATTTT. Translation: CASSQLEGTGADTQYF. This sequence joins TRBV4-2 and TRBJ2-3, with D possibly TRBD2 on 6 matching bases. Trimming stripped 2 bases from V and 4 bases from J, with 16 bases between. This CDR3 is built from 16 residues. CDR1 is LGHNA and CDR2 is YNFKEQ in the germline V gene.

The rearrangement links TRBV7-6 to TRBJ2-1; TRBD1 might be the D (5 bases). The CDR3 runs 17 residues. Trimming pared 6 bases from V and 4 bases from J, leaving 22 bases between. The germline CDR1 and CDR2 sequences are SGHVS and FNYEAQ. Here the CDR3 reads CASSSTPDKGFYNEQFF. The CDR3 coding sequence is TGTGCCAGCAGTTCTACCCCGGACAAAGGGTTTTACAATGAGCAGTTCTTC. The variable domain in full, with the rest retrieved from reference TRBV7-6 and TRBJ2-1, is GAGVSQSPRYKVTKRGQDVALRCDPISGHVSLYWYRQALGQGPEFLTYFNYEAQQDKSGLPNDRFSAERPEGSISTLTIQRTEQRDSAMYRCASSSTPDKGFYNEQFFGPGTRLTVL.

The chain couples TRBV20-1 to TRBJ2-5, with 9 nucleotides matching TRBD1. The length of the CDR3 is 14 residues. The J segment lost 1 base and the V segment lost 2 bases, leaving 2 bases of the junction unmatched. Germline values: CDR1 DFQATT, CDR2 SNEGSKA (reference sequence). The CDR3 coding sequence is TGCAGTGCTAGACTGACAGGGGGCCAAGAGACCCAGTACTTC. Its protein is CSARLTGGQETQYF.

The genes are TRBV6-1 and TRBJ1-5; 7 nucleotides agree with TRBD1. V lost 3 bases to trimming and J lost 7 bases; unmatched junction nucleotides: 3. The CDR3 spans 13 residues. CDR1 MNHNS and CDR2 SASEGT come from the germline V gene. The CDR3 nucleotides read TGTGCCAGCAGTGATCAGGGGGGACAGCCCCAGCATTTT. This encodes CASSDQGGQPQHF.